This TCR beta chain was sequenced in a study of T cells in localized non-small cell lung cancer. Findings and caveats of the study: Longer overall survival accompanied higher blood T cell density. Out of the top 100 tumor clones, a median around 50 were seen in adjacent lung. Tumor showed lower T cell clonality than uninvolved adjacent lung, where it was highest.

This clone was counted only a few times. The antigen is undetermined. Germline CDR1 and CDR2: LNHDA and SQIVND (reference sequence). Trimming took off 0 bases at V and 2 bases at J, with 11 bases between the two ends. This CDR3 spans 15 amino acids. Each adjacent lung sample was taken at least 2 cm from the tumor margin and was free of atypia. Profiled with immunoSEQ multiplex PCR; TCRdb holds only in-frame clones, not every one. The sample includes about 2,400 clones, approximately 20% of them seen just once. This chain links TRBV19 with TRBJ2-7, with D possibly matching TRBD2 (5 bases). This receptor was identified in a male donor aged 60 or over with stage I squamous cell lung carcinoma. Sequenced here: normal lung tissue next to the tumor, sampled before any cancer treatment. Here the CDR3 DNA reads TGTGCCAGTAGTATAGATGGGAGAAGGACCTACGAGCAGTACTTC. Translated, it gives CASSIDGRRTYEQYF.